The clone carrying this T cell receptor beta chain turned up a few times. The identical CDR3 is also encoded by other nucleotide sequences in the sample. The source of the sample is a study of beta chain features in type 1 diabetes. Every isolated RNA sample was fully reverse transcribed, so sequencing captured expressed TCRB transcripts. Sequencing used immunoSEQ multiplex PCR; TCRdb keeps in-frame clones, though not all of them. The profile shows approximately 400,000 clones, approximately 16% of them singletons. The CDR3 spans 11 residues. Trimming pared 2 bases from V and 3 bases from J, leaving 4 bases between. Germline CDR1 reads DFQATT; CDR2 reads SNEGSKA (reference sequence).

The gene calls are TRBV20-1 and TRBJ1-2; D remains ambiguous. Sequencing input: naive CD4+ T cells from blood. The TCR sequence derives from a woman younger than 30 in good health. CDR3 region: CSARRDYGYTF. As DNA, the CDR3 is TGCAGTGCTAGACGAGACTATGGCTACACCTTC.